The 27 T cell receptor beta chains below come from one sample, sequenced in a study of CXCR3-negative and CXCR3-positive naive CD8 T cells. Libraries were UMI-labeled 5' RACE TRB cDNA. TCRdb re-called the 5' RACE reads and catalogs CDR3 proteins one per entry, DNA excluded. The repertoire table contains 100,000 to 150,000 distinct CDR3 sequences. The sequenced sample consisted of naive CXCR3- CD8+ T cells from blood. Subset indicated: CD45RO-CCR7+CD27+CD95- naive CD8+ T cells lacking CXCR3 (TNR3-). These receptors were collected from a human donor in good health. Some clones in this sample may be carry-over from other donors' samples.

J is TRBJ2-3 and V is TRBV4-3; checking the TCRdb D call of TRBD2 is not possible without DNA. The CDR3 loop spans 16 amino acids. Germline CDR1 LGHNA, CDR2 YSLEER. CDR3 sequence reads: CASSPNLAGGTDTQYF.

The V call is TRBV7-9, the J call TRBJ2-2; TCRdb designates TRBD1, a call that cannot be tested without DNA. This CDR3 spans 19 amino acids. In germline, CDR1 is SEHNR, CDR2 FQNEAQ (reference sequence). CDR3 protein: CASSLSKLGVPSNTGELFF.

This chain connects TRBV7-9 to TRBJ2-7; without DNA, the TCRdb call of TRBD1 cannot be checked. The CDR3 length is 16 residues. Germline CDR1 SEHNR, CDR2 FQNEAQ (reference sequence). The CDR3 loop is CASSPPSGQGAYEQYF.

The chain uses TRBV29-1 and TRBJ2-5; the D gene TCRdb calls, TRBD2, cannot be checked with no DNA. This CDR3 comprises 12 residues. The germline V gene has CDR1 SQVTM and CDR2 ANQGSEA. Here the CDR3 reads CSLVGLEETQYF.

The chain joins TRBV20-1 to TRBJ1-1; TCRdb outputs TRBD1, but without DNA this stays unchecked. In germline, CDR1 is DFQATT, CDR2 SNEGSKA (reference sequence). This CDR3 spans 15 amino acids. The CDR3: CSARDPRAGDTEAFF.

The chain links TRBV7-2 to TRBJ1-2. Germline lookup yields CDR1 SGHTA and CDR2 FQGNSA. The CDR3 is made up of 14 amino acids. The CDR3 sequence: CASSFRDGNYGYTF.

V usage is TRBV5-4 and J usage is TRBJ2-1; with no DNA, the TCRdb D assignment of TRBD1 cannot be verified. Germline V gene lookup returns CDR1 SGHNT and CDR2 YYREEE (reference sequence). The CDR3 consists of 14 residues. CDR3 protein: CASSLARQGNEQFF.

The chain recombines TRBV7-9 with TRBJ2-7; the D call from TCRdb, TRBD2, cannot be confirmed without DNA. The CDR3 runs to 15 residues. CDR1 is SEHNR and CDR2 is FQNEAQ in the germline V gene (reference sequence). Here the CDR3 reads CASSPTESYFYEQYF.

V is TRBV20-1 and J is TRBJ2-2; TCRdb's D call of TRBD2 is untestable without DNA. The germline CDR1 and CDR2 sequences are DFQATT and SNEGSKA (reference sequence). This CDR3 contains 16 residues. The CDR3 loop is CSARDLAGGETGELFF.

This rearrangement joins TRBV6-5 to TRBJ2-2. The CDR3 runs 13 residues. Germline V gene sequence: CDR1 MNHEY, CDR2 SVGAGI. This CDR3 is CASSYVGNGELFF.

The chain uses TRBV5-1 and TRBJ2-1; the D gene TCRdb calls, TRBD2, cannot be checked with no DNA. The CDR3 extends over 17 amino acids. The V gene's germline CDR1 is SGHRS and CDR2 YFSETQ. The CDR3 reads CASSLTAAGGPYNEQFF.

The genes are TRBV14 and TRBJ2-1; absent DNA, TCRdb's TRBD1 call cannot be checked. The length of the CDR3 is 17 residues. CDR1 is SGHDN and CDR2 is FVKESK in the germline V gene. CDR3 sequence reads: CASSQGRTGAIYNEQFF.

V and J are TRBV28 and TRBJ1-1; with no DNA, the TCRdb D assignment of TRBD1 cannot be verified. This CDR3 region has 15 residues. The germline V gene encodes CDR1 MDHEN and CDR2 SYDVKM. CDR3 sequence: CASSFRGRRNTEAFF.

The CDR3 loop is CASSIGEGDEQYF. The rearrangement links TRBV19 to TRBJ2-7; TCRdb names TRBD1, which stays unverified in the absence of DNA. Germline CDR1 LNHDA, CDR2 SQIVND (reference sequence). The length of the CDR3 is 13 residues.

The CDR3 spells CASSLLSGSKYEQYF. The V gene is TRBV28, the J gene TRBJ2-7; TCRdb selects TRBD2, and the lack of DNA leaves this call unchecked. Germline V gives CDR1 MDHEN, CDR2 SYDVKM. There are 15 residues in the CDR3.

The chain uses TRBV5-6 and TRBJ2-1. This CDR3 comprises 17 residues. Germline V lookup: CDR1 SGHDT, CDR2 YYEEEE. The CDR3 reads CASSLDLGRTSYNEQFF.

The V gene is TRBV4-2, the J gene TRBJ1-2. This CDR3 has 15 residues. Germline V gives CDR1 LGHNA, CDR2 YNFKEQ. CDR3 loop: CASSYTRGDNYGYTF.

The chain uses TRBV29-1 and TRBJ2-7; TCRdb reports TRBD2, a call that lacks DNA to check it against. Germline-derived CDR1 and CDR2 are SQVTM and ANQGSEA. The CDR3 contains 15 residues. The CDR3 here is CSVEGGTSGSYEQYF.

V and J are TRBV10-1 and TRBJ2-2. This CDR3 comprises 14 residues. CDR1 and CDR2 from the germline V gene are WNHNN and SYGVQD (reference sequence). CDR3 amino acids: CASRVPANTGELFF.

This chain joins TRBV28 and TRBJ2-2; TCRdb's D call of TRBD2 is untestable without DNA. Germline values: CDR1 MDHEN, CDR2 SYDVKM. This CDR3 contains 18 residues. This CDR3 is CASSSGLAGGPNTGELFF.

The CDR3 region is CASRLPPTGVYGNEQFF. The chain links TRBV7-9 to TRBJ2-1; with no DNA, the TCRdb D assignment of TRBD1 cannot be verified. The CDR3 has 17 residues. CDR1 SEHNR and CDR2 FQNEAQ come from the germline V gene (reference sequence).

V gene TRBV14 combines with J gene TRBJ2-2; the TCRdb D gene call, TRBD1, has no DNA to confirm it. CDR1 SGHDN and CDR2 FVKESK come from the germline V gene. This CDR3 is built from 16 residues. CDR3: CASSQVYGGNTGELFF.

This sequence joins TRBV28 and TRBJ2-7; the D call from TCRdb, TRBD1, cannot be confirmed without DNA. CDR1 is MDHEN and CDR2 is SYDVKM in the germline V gene. The CDR3 spans 14 residues. The CDR3 sequence: CASSPLRGAVEQYF.

The chain couples TRBV27 to TRBJ2-7; with no DNA, the TCRdb D assignment of TRBD1 cannot be verified. The CDR3 sequence is 14 residues long. Germline CDR1 is MNHEY and CDR2 is SMNVEV (reference sequence). CDR3: CASSLGDGSYEQYF.

The chain carries TRBV15 and TRBJ2-7. The CDR3 consists of 14 residues. Per the germline V gene, CDR1 is LNHNV and CDR2 is YYDKDF (reference sequence). CDR3 in amino acids: CATSETSNYYEQYF.

The chain links TRBV19 to TRBJ2-5; the TCRdb call, TRBD1, lacks DNA for checking. CDR3 size: 19 residues. Per germline, CDR1 LNHDA and CDR2 SQIVND (reference sequence). This CDR3 is CASSMGQRGASFDRETQYF.

V gene TRBV12-5 combines with J gene TRBJ2-5. CDR1 and CDR2 from the germline V gene are LGHNT and FRNRAP. The CDR3 is 14 residues long. CDR3 protein: CASSLPTGTETQYF.